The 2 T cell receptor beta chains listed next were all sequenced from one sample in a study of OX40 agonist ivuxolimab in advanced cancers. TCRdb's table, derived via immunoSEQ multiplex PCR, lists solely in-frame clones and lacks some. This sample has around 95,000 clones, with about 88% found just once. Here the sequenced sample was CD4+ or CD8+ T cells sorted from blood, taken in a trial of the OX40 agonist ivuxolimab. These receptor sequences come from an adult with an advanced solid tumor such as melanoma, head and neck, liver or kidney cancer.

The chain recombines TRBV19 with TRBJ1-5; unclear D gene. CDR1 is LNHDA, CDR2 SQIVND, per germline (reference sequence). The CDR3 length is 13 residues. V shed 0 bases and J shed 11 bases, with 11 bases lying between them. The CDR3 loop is CASSIENPGSQHF. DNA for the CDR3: TGTGCCAGTAGTATAGAGAACCCAGGTTCCCAGCATTTT.

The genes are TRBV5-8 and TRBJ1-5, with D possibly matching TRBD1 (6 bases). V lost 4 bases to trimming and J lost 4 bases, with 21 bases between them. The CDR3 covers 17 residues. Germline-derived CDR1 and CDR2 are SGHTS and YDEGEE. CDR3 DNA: TGTGCCAGCAGCCTATTGGGAGGGGGGGCGCCGAATCAGCCCCAGCATTTT. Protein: CASSLLGGGAPNQPQHF.